The entry that follows covers one T cell receptor beta chain sequence. Its target is not known. Deletions cut 1 base from V and 3 bases from J, with 15 bases between. The CDR3 spans 16 residues. In germline, CDR1 is MDHEN, CDR2 SYDVKM. This specimen belongs to a study of OX40 agonist ivuxolimab in advanced cancers. Study results and caveats: Researchers did not determine the expanded peripheral T cells' antigen specificity.

Sequencing was performed with immunoSEQ multiplex PCR; in TCRdb, only in-frame clones are kept and a portion is missing. Among around 30,000 clones listed, just over 90% were seen once. V usage is TRBV28 and J usage is TRBJ2-5; D could derive from TRBD1 or TRBD2 (5 bases each). The sequences come from CD4+ or CD8+ T cells sorted from blood, collected in a trial of the OX40 agonist ivuxolimab. The TCR sequence derives from an adult with an advanced solid tumor such as melanoma, head and neck, liver or kidney cancer. The CDR3 region is CASSLFPAQGEETQYF. CDR3 nucleotides: TGTGCCAGCAGTTTATTCCCTGCCCAGGGAGAAGAGACCCAGTACTTC.